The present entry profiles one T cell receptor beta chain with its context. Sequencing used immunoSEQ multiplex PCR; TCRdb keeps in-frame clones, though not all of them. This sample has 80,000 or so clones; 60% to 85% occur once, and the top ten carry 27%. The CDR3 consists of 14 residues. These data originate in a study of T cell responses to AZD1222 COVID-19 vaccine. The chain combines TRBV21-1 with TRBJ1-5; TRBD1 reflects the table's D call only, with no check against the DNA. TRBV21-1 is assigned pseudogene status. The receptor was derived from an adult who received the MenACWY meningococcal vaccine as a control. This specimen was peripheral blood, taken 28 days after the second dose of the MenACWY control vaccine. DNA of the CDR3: TGTGCCAGCAGCCAAGGGGGACAGGGGCACGCCCAGCATTTT. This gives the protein CASSQGGQGHAQHF.